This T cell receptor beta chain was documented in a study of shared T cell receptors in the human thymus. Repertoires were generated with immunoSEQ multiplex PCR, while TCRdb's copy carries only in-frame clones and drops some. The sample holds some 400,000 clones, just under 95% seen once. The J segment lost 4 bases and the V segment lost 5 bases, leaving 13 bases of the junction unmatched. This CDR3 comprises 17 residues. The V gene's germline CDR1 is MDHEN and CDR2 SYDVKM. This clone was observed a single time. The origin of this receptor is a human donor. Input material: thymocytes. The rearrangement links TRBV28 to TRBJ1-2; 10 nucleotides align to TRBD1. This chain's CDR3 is CASSPDGGQGSPYGYTF. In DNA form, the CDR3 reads TGTGCCAGCAGTCCCGACGGGGGACAGGGGAGTCCCTATGGCTACACCTTC.